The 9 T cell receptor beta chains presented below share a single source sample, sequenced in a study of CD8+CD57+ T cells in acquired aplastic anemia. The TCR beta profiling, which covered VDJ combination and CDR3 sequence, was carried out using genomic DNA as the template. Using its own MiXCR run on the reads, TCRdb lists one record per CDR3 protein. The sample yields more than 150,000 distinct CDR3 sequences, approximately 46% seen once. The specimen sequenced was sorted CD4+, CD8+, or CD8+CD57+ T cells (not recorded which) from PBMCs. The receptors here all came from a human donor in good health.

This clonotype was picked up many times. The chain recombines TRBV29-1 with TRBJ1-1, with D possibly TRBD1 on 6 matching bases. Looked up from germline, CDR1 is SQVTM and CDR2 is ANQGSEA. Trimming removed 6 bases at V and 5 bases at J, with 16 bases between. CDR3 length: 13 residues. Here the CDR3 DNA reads TGCAGCGTCCACAGGGACGGGGTGACTGAAGCTTTCTTT. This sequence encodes CSVHRDGVTEAFF.

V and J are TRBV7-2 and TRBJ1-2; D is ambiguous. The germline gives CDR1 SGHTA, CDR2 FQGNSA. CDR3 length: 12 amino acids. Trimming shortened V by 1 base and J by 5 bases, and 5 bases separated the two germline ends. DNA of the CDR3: TGTGCCAGCAGCTTAGGTTGGTATGGCTACACCTTC. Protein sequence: CASSLGWYGYTF.

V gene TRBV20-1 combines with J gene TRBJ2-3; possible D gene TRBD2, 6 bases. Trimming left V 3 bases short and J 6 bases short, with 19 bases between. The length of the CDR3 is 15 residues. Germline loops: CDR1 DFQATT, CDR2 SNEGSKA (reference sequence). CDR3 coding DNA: TGCAGTGCTAGGGCCGGGCTAGCGACGATGGATACGCAGTATTTT. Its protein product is CSARAGLATMDTQYF.

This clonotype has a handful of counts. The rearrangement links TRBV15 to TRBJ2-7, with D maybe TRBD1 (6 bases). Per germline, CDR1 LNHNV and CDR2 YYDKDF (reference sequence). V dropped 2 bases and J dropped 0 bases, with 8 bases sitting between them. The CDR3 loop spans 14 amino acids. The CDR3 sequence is CATSRYRDSYEQYF. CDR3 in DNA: TGTGCCACCAGCAGATACAGGGACTCCTACGAGCAGTACTTC.

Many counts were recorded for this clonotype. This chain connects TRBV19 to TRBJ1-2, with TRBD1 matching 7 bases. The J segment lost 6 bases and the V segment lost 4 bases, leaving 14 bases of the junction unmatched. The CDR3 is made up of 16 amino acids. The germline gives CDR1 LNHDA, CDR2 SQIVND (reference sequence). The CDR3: CASSTPRTGAKNGYTF. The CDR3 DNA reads TGTGCCAGTAGTACACCGCGGACAGGAGCCAAGAATGGCTACACCTTC.

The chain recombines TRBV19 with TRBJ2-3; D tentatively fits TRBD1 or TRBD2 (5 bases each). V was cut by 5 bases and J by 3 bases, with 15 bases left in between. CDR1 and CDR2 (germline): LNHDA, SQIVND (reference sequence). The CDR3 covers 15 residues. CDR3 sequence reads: CASSAGTIMTDTQYF. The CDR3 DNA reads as TGTGCCAGTAGTGCAGGGACCATAATGACAGATACGCAGTATTTT. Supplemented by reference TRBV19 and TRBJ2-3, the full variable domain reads DGGITQSPKYLFRKEGQNVTLSCEQNLNHDAMYWYRQDPGQGLRLIYYSQIVNDFQKGDIAEGYSVSREKKESFPLTVTSAQKNPTAFYLCASSAGTIMTDTQYFGPGTRLTVL.

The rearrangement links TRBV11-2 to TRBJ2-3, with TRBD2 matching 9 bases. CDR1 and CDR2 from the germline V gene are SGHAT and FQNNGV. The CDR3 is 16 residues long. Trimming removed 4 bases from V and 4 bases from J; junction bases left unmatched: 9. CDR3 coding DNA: TGTGCCAGCAGCTCCGGAGCGGGGGGTTGGGCAGATACGCAGTATTTT. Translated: CASSSGAGGWADTQYF.

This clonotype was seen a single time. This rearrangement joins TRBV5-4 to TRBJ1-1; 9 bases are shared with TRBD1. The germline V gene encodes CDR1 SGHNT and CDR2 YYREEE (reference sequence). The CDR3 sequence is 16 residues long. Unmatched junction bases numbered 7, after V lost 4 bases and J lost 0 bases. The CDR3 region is CASSMDRGKMNTEAFF. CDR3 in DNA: TGTGCCAGCAGCATGGACAGGGGAAAGATGAACACTGAAGCTTTCTTT. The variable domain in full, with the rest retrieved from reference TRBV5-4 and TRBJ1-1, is ETGVTQSPTHLIKTRGQQVTLRCSSQSGHNTVSWYQQALGQGPQFIFQYYREEENGRGNFPPRFSGLQFPNYSSELNVNALELDDSALYLCASSMDRGKMNTEAFFGQGTRLTVV.

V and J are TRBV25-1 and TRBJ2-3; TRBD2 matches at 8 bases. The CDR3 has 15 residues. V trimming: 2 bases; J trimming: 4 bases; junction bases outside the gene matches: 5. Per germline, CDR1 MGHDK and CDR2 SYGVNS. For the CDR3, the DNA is TGTGCCAGCAGTGAAACGGGAGGGTGGGCAGATACGCAGTATTTT. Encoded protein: CASSETGGWADTQYF.